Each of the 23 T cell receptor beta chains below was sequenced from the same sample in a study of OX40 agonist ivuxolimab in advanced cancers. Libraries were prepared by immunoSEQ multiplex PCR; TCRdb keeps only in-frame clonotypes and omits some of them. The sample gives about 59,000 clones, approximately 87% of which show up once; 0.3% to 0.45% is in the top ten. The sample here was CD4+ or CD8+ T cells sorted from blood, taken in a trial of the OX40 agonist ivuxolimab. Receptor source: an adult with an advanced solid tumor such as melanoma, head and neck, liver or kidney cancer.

Here the CDR3 reads CASSLAEIPGGYTF. CDR3 nucleotides: TGCGCCAGCAGCTTGGCCGAGATCCCTGGGGGCTACACCTTC. This sequence joins TRBV5-1 and TRBJ1-2; no firm D call. Germline-derived CDR1 and CDR2 are SGHRS and YFSETQ. CDR3 size: 14 residues. Trimming removed 0 bases from V and 8 bases from J, with 14 bases in between. The variable domain in full, completed from reference TRBV5-1 and TRBJ1-2, reads KAGVTQTPRYLIKTRGQQVTLSCSPISGHRSVSWYQQTPGQGLQFLFEYFSETQRNKGNFPGRFSGRQFSNSRSEMNVSTLELGDSALYLCASSLAEIPGGYTFGSGTRLTVV.

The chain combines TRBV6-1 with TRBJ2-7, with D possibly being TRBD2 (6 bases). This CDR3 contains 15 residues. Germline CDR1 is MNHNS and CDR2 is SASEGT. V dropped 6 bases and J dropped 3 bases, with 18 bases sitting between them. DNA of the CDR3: TGTGCCAGCAGACGGGGGTCCTCCCACATCTACGAGCAGTACTTC. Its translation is CASRRGSSHIYEQYF.

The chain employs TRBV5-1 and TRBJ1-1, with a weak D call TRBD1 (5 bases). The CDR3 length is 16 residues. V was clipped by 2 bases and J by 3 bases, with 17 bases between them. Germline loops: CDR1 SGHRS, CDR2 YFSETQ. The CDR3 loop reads CASSFPMQGGDTEAFF. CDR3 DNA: TGCGCCAGCAGCTTCCCCATGCAGGGTGGGGACACTGAAGCTTTCTTT.

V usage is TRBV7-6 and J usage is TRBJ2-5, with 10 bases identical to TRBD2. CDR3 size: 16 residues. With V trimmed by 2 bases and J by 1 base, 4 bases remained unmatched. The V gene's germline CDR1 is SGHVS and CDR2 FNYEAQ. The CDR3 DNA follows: TGTGCCAGCAGCTTAAGGCCTAGCGGGGGCCAAGAGACCCAGTACTTC. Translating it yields CASSLRPSGGQETQYF. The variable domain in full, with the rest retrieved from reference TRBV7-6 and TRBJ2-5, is GAGVSQSPRYKVTKRGQDVALRCDPISGHVSLYWYRQALGQGPEFLTYFNYEAQQDKSGLPNDRFSAERPEGSISTLTIQRTEQRDSAMYRCASSLRPSGGQETQYFGPGTRLLVL.

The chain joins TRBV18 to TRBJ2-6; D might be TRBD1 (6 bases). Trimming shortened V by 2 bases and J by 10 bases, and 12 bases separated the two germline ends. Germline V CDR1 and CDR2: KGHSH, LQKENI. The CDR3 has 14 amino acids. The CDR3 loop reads CASSPRRQANVLTF. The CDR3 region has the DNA TGTGCCAGCTCACCAAGGAGACAGGCTAACGTCCTGACTTTC.

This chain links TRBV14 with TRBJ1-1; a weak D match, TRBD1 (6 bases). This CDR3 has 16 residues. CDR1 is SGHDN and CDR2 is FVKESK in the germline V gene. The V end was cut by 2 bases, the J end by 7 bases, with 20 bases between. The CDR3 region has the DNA TGTGCCAGCAGCCAATTGGGGGCGCTTGGTGTCCTTGAAGCTTTCTTT. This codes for CASSQLGALGVLEAFF.

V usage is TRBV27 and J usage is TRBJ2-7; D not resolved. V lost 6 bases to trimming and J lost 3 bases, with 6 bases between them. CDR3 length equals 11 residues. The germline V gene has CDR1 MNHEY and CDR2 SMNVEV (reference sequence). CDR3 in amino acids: CASSFRYEQYF. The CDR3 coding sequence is TGTGCCAGCAGCTTTCGCTACGAGCAGTACTTC.

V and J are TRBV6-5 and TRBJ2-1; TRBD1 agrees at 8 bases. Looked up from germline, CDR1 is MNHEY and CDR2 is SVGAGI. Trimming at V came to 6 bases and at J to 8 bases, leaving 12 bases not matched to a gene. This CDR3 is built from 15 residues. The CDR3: CASSRAGQGRYEQFF. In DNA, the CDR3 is TGTGCCAGCAGCCGAGCTGGACAGGGAAGGTATGAGCAGTTCTTC.

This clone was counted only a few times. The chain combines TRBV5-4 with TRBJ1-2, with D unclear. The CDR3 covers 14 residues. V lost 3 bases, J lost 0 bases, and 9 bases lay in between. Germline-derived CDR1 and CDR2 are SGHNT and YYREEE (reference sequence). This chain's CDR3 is CASSSYGANYGYTF. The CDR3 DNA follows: TGTGCCAGCAGCTCTTACGGAGCTAACTATGGCTACACCTTC.

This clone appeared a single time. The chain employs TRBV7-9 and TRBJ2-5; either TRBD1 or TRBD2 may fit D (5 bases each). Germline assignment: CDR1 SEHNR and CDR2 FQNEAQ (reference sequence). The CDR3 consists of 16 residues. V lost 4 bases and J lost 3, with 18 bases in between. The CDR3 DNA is TGTGCCAGCAGCTCTAGGGGAGACAGCTCGAAAGAGACCCAGTACTTC. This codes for CASSSRGDSSKETQYF.

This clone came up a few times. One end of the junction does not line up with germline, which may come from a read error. The CDR3 is CASSETGTEVGFF. CDR3 sequence (DNA): TGTGCCAGCAGTGAAACTGGGACAGAGGTAGGGTTCTTC. The chain uses TRBV2 and TRBJ1-2; TRBD1 matches 7 bases. Germline V gene sequence: CDR1 SNHLY, CDR2 FYNNEI. CDR3 length equals 13 residues.

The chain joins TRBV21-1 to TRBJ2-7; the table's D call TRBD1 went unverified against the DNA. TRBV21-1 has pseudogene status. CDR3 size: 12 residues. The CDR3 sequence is CASRDRGYEQYF. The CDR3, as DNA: TGTGCCAGCAGGGACAGAGGTTACGAGCAGTACTTC.

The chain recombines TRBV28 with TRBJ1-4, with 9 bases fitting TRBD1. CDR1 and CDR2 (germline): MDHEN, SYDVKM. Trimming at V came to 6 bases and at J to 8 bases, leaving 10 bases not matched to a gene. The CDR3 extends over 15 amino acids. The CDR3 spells CASSNYQGTGEKLFF. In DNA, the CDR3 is TGTGCCAGCAGCAACTACCAGGGGACAGGGGAAAAACTGTTTTTT. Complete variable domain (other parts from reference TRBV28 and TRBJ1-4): DVKVTQSSRYLVKRTGEKVFLECVQDMDHENMFWYRQDPGLGLRLIYFSYDVKMKEKGDIPEGYSVSREKKERFSLILESASTNQTSMYLCASSNYQGTGEKLFFGSGTQLSVL.

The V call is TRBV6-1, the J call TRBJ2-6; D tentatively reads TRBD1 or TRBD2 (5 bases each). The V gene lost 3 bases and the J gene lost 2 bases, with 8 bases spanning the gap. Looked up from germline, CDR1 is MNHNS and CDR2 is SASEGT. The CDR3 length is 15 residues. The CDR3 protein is CASSEGEAGANVLTF. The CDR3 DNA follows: TGTGCCAGCAGTGAGGGGGAAGCTGGGGCCAACGTCCTGACTTTC.

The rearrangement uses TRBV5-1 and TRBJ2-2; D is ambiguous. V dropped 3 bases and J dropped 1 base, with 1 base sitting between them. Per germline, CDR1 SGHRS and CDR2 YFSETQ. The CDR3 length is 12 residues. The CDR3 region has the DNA TGCGCCAGCAGCTGGAACACCGGGGAGCTGTTTTTT. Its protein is CASSWNTGELFF.

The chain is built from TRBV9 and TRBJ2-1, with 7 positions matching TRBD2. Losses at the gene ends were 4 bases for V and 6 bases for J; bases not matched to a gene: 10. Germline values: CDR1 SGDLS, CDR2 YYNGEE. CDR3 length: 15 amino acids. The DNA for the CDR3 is TGTGCCAGCAGCCCTAGGGTGGTAGCGGGCAATGAGCAGTTCTTC. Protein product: CASSPRVVAGNEQFF.

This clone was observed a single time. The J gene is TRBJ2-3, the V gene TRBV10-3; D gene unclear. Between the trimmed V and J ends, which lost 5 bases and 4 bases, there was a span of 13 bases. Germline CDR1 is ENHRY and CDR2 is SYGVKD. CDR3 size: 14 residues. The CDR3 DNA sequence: TGTGCCATCAGTTCGCACCCTGGGGCAGATACGCAGTATTTT. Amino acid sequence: CAISSHPGADTQYF.

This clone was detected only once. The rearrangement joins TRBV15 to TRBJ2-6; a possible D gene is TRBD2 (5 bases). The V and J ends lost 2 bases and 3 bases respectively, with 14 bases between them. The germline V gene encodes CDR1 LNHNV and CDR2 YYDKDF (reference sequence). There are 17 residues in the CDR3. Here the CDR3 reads CATSRPPKGVGANVLTF. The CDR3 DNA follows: TGTGCCACCAGCAGACCCCCAAAGGGAGTTGGGGCCAACGTCCTGACTTTC.

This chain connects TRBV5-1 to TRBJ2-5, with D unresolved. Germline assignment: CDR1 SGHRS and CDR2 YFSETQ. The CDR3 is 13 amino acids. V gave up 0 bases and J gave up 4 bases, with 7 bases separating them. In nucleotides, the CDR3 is TGCGCCAGCAGCTTGGAGTTCTCAGAGACCCAGTACTTC. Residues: CASSLEFSETQYF.

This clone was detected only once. In DNA, the CDR3 is TGTGCCAGCAGCGTGGGACGGAACTATGGCTACACCTTC. This sequence encodes CASSVGRNYGYTF. The V call is TRBV7-9, the J call TRBJ1-2, with a possible D match to TRBD1 (5 bases). Germline CDR1 and CDR2: SEHNR and FQNEAQ (reference sequence). This CDR3 has 13 amino acids. Deletions cut 5 bases from V and 2 bases from J, with 9 bases between.

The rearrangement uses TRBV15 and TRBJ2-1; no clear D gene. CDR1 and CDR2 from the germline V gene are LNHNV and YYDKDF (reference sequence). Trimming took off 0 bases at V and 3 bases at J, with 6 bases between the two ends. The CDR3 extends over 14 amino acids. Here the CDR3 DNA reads TGTGCCACCAGCAGAGATTTACTCTACAATGAGCAGTTCTTC. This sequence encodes CATSRDLLYNEQFF.

CDR3 sequence: CASSPDRDQFYGYTF. CDR3 DNA: TGTGCCAGCAGCCCGGACAGGGACCAGTTCTATGGCTACACCTTC. The chain recombines TRBV7-2 with TRBJ1-2, with 8 bases lining up with TRBD1. The CDR3 loop spans 15 amino acids. The V segment lost 5 bases and the J segment 4 bases; nucleotides outside the gene matches: 9. In germline, CDR1 is SGHTA, CDR2 FQGNSA.

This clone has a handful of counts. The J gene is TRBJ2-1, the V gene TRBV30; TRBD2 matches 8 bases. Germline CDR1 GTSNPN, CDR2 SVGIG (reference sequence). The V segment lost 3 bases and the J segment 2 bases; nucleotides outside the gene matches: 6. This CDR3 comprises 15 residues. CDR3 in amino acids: CAWRVIAGTYNEQFF. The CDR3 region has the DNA TGTGCCTGGAGGGTGATAGCGGGAACCTACAATGAGCAGTTCTTC.